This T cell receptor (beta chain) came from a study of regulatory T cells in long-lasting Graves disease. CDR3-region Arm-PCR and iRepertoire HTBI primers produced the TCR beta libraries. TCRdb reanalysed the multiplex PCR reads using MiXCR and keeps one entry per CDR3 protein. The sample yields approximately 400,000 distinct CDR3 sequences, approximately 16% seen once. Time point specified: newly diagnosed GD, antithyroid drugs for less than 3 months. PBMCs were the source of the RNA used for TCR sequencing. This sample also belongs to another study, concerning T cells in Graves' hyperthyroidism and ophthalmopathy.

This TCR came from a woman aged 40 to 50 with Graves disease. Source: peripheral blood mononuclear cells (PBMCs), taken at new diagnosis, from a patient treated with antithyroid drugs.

In DNA, the CDR3 is TGTGCCAGCAGCTTGGCGGTAGGACAGCTGGATGGCTACACCTTC. Amino acids: CASSLAVGQLDGYTF. The chain employs TRBV7-2 and TRBJ1-2; possible D gene TRBD1, 6 bases. V was trimmed by 3 bases and J by 6 bases, leaving 17 bases between them. CDR3 length: 15 amino acids. In germline, CDR1 is SGHTA, CDR2 FQGNSA.